Below, 18 T cell receptor beta chains from the same sample are listed, as sequenced in a study of tumor and adjacent non-tumor tissue in lung cancer. The library came from three nested PCR rounds adapted from ARM-PCR protocols. TCRdb called the multiplex PCR reads again in MiXCR, with one record for every CDR3 protein. The sample has about 67,000 distinct CDR3 sequences; 76% are singletons. No cell sorting was done before RNA was extracted from the tissue. This non-tumor lung sample came from over 3 cm beyond the tumor edge. Sequencing was carried out using distant non-tumor lung tissue. Receptors originate from a man aged 55 to 70 with non-small cell lung cancer.

As to this clonotype: The junction does not match germline at one end; this may be a read error. This chain uses TRBV6-5 with TRBJ2-1, with 8 bases lining up with TRBD1. This CDR3 region has 15 residues. Germline V gives CDR1 MNHEY, CDR2 SVGAGI. CDR3 in amino acids: CASSLTGQVYNEEFF. The CDR3 DNA reads TGTGCCAGCAGCCTCACGGGACAGGTTTACAATGAGGAGTTCTTC.

Details on this clonotype: A junction boundary mismatches the germline segment, possibly from a read error. The J gene is TRBJ1-2, the V gene TRBV28; possibly TRBD1 for D (5 bases). The CDR3 runs 14 residues. The germline V gene encodes CDR1 MDHEN and CDR2 SYDVKM. CDR3 residues: CAGSPLGTKNGYIF. In DNA form, the CDR3 reads TGTGCCGGCAGTCCACTAGGGACCAAAAATGGCTACATATTC.

With respect to this clonotype: This sequence may be a read error, since a much larger clone differs from it by one base. The chain recombines TRBV7-3 with TRBJ2-7; 12 bases agree with TRBD2. The CDR3 is 15 residues long. Germline CDR1 reads SGHTA; CDR2 reads FQGTGA. The CDR3 spells CTSSLAGLAGNEQYF. Here the CDR3 DNA reads TGTACCAGCAGCTTAGCCGGACTAGCGGGAAACGAGCAGTACTTC. Supplemented by reference TRBV7-3 and TRBJ2-7, the full variable domain reads GAGVSQTPSNKVTEKGKYVELRCDPISGHTALYWYRQSLGQGPEFLIYFQGTGAADDSGLPNDRFFAVRPEGSVSTLKIQRTERGDSAVYLCTSSLAGLAGNEQYFGPGTRLTVT.

For this clonotype: At one boundary the junction diverges from the germline segment, which might be a read error. The J gene is TRBJ2-5, the V gene TRBV6-1; tentatively, D is TRBD1 or TRBD2 (5 bases each). CDR1 and CDR2 (germline): MNHNS, SASEGT. This CDR3 has 14 residues. DNA of the CDR3: TGTGCCAGCAGCTTCAAAGAGGGGCAAGAGACCCAGTACTTT. This codes for CASSFKEGQETQYF.

V and J are TRBV28 and TRBJ1-2; D unresolved. The V and J ends lost 6 bases and 11 bases respectively, with 19 bases between them. The CDR3 covers 13 residues. The germline gives CDR1 MDHEN, CDR2 SYDVKM. The CDR3 coding sequence is TGTGCCAGCAGCTTTCGCACGAGAGGGTGGTACACCTTC. It encodes CASSFRTRGWYTF.

On this clonotype itself: This is likely a read error, given that the CDR3 carries no conserved phenylalanine or tryptophan at its end. V is TRBV4-1 and J is TRBJ2-7; no reliable D call. Germline values: CDR1 MGHRA, CDR2 YSYEKL. The V gene lost 1 base and the J gene lost 9 bases, with 13 bases spanning the gap. The CDR3 length is 13 residues. The DNA for the CDR3 is TGCGCCAGCAGCCAAGTCCCGGAGTTCGGGCAGTACATC. Amino acids: CASSQVPEFGQYI.

Notes on this clonotype: Being one base from a much bigger clone, this may be a read error. The chain is built from TRBV28 and TRBJ2-3; D is unclear. Trimming removed 7 bases at V and 1 base at J, with 9 bases between. The CDR3 totals 13 residues. Germline CDR1 and CDR2: MDHEN and SYDVKM. CDR3 amino acids: CASTPSGTDTQYF. In DNA, the CDR3 is TGTGCCAGCACCCCAAGTGGCACAGATACGCAGTATTTT.

A single count supports this clonotype. A junction boundary mismatches the germline segment, possibly from a read error. This chain uses TRBV11-1 with TRBJ2-1; D might be TRBD1 (5 bases). The CDR3 spans 15 residues. Germline CDR1 and CDR2: SGHAT and FQDESV (reference sequence). The CDR3 loop is CASSPVRALDNEQFF. The CDR3 DNA reads as TGTGCCAGCAGCCCCGTAAGGGCGTTGGACAATGAGCAGTTCTTT. Variable domain in full (rest from reference TRBV11-1 and TRBJ2-1): EAEVAQSPRYKITEKSQAVAFWCDPISGHATLYWYRQILGQGPELLVQFQDESVVDDSQLPKDRFSAERLKGVDSTLKIQPAELGDSAMYLCASSPVRALDNEQFFGPGTRLTVL.

About this clonotype: One end of the junction is discordant with germline, which a read error may explain. As DNA, the CDR3 is TGTGCGAGCAGTCGGGATTCTAGCACATATACGCAGTATTTT. This codes for CASSRDSSTYTQYF. The chain is built from TRBV28 and TRBJ2-3, with D possibly TRBD2 on 5 matching bases. CDR1 and CDR2 from the germline V gene are MDHEN and SYDVKM. The CDR3 has 14 residues.

The rearrangement uses TRBV14 and TRBJ2-2; D not certain. V shed 4 bases and J shed 4 bases, with 16 bases lying between them. Per the germline V gene, CDR1 is SGHDN and CDR2 is FVKESK. The CDR3 totals 16 residues. The CDR3 is CASSLNQDLFTGELFF. Written as DNA, the CDR3 is TGTGCCAGCAGCCTAAATCAGGATCTTTTCACCGGGGAGCTGTTTTTT.

This clonotype was counted ten times or more. V usage is TRBV10-3 and J usage is TRBJ2-5, with 7 bases fitting TRBD2. Germline assignment: CDR1 ENHRY and CDR2 SYGVKD. V was pared by 4 bases and J by 2 bases, with 10 bases of the junction left unmatched. CDR3 length: 16 amino acids. CDR3: CAISGGSGKRQETQYF. In nucleotides, the CDR3 is TGTGCCATCAGTGGGGGGAGCGGGAAGAGACAAGAGACCCAGTACTTC.

A note on this clonotype: This CDR3 fails to terminate in the conserved phenylalanine or tryptophan, so it likely reflects a read error. The rearrangement joins TRBV6-1 to TRBJ2-1, with D maybe TRBD2 (6 bases). The CDR3 extends over 16 amino acids. Germline CDR1 is MNHNS and CDR2 is SASEGT. The CDR3 coding sequence is TGTGCCAGCAGTCCGAGCGACGGGAGCTCCTACAAAGAGCAGTTCCTC. Protein product: CASSPSDGSSYKEQFL.

J is TRBJ2-7 and V is TRBV28; the D call may be TRBD1 or TRBD2 (6 bases each). The CDR3 sequence is 16 residues long. CDR1 and CDR2 (germline): MDHEN, SYDVKM. CDR3 in amino acids: CVNSTRGGPASYEQYF. CDR3 bases: TGTGTCAACAGTACCAGAGGGGGGCCAGCTTCCTACGAGCAGTACTTC.

Details on this clonotype: A read error may account for a junction end that differs from germline. The chain couples TRBV6-2 or TRBV6-3 to TRBJ2-1, with unresolved D. In germline, CDR1 is MNHEY, CDR2 SVGEGT. The CDR3 is made up of 17 amino acids. DNA for the CDR3: TGTGCCAGCACTTACGACTGGCCTGATCAATTATACAATGAGCAGTTCTTC. Translated, it gives CASTYDWPDQLYNEQFF.

Concerning this clonotype: Compared with germline, one end of the junction differs, possibly owing to a read error. The gene calls are TRBV29-1 and TRBJ2-7; TRBD2 might be the D (7 bases). Germline loops: CDR1 SQVTM, CDR2 ANQGSEA. This CDR3 region has 14 residues. The CDR3 is CSVEDRGTIYWQCF. CDR3 coding DNA: TGCAGCGTTGAAGATAGGGGGACTATTTACTGGCAGTGCTTC.

In its sample, this clonotype was seen a few times. A read error may be the cause here, since a much bigger clone is one base away. The chain couples TRBV5-1 to TRBJ2-3; the D is unclear. The CDR3 totals 15 residues. Germline V gives CDR1 SGHRS, CDR2 YFSETQ. Trimming removed 1 base from V and 0 bases from J, with 9 bases in between. CDR3 residues: CASSLKLTSTDTQYF. The CDR3, as DNA: TGCGCCAGCAGCTTGAAACTAACTAGCACAGATACGCAGTATTTT.

This rearrangement joins TRBV6-6 to TRBJ1-4; TRBD1 agrees at 7 bases. The germline CDR1 and CDR2 sequences are MNHNY and SVGAGI (reference sequence). The V gene end was trimmed by 7 bases and the J gene end by 6 bases; junction bases not matched to a gene: 8. The CDR3 is 14 residues long. The CDR3 coding sequence is TGTGCCAGCAACAATCAGGGGGAGGATGAAAAACTGTTTTTT. It yields the protein CASNNQGEDEKLFF.

Remarks on this clonotype: No DNA is shown, since the ends of the CDR3 on it are uncertain; the CDR3 is the one TCRdb lists. The chain uses TRBV24-1 and TRBJ2-4; the D call of TRBD1 is as the table states it, not checked on the DNA. The CDR3 spans 20 amino acids, including both terminal residues. Germline V gene data show CDR1 as KGHDR and CDR2 as SFDVKD. The CDR3 is CATSDARVGAGSRAKNIQYF.